This entry is about one T cell receptor beta chain. The sample belongs to a study of blood T cell repertoires in COVID-19. The table came from immunoSEQ multiplex PCR; TCRdb's copy has only in-frame clones and leaves some out. The profile shows about 270,000 clones, approximately 85% of them singletons. The CDR3 has 14 residues. The V gene end was trimmed by 7 bases and the J gene end by 0 bases; junction bases not matched to a gene: 3. The germline V gene has CDR1 SQVTM and CDR2 ANQGSEA. The sample consisted of peripheral blood. This sequence was found in a human donor in a cohort sampled during active COVID-19. The chain employs TRBV29-1 and TRBJ2-1; 10 bases are a match to TRBD2. The CDR3 DNA sequence: TGCAGCGCTCCTAGCGGGAGCTCCTACAATGAGCAGTTCTTC. It codes for CSAPSGSSYNEQFF.